Each of the 18 T cell receptor beta chains below was sequenced from the same sample in a study of technical replicates of blood from four donors. Assay: immunoSEQ multiplex PCR; the TCRdb copy retains only in-frame clones and omits some. The table has about 97,000 clones, about 96% seen once. Sequencing used T cells isolated from PBMCs. The receptors derive from a human donor in good health.

V gene TRBV9 combines with J gene TRBJ2-1; D not certain. The CDR3 has 14 residues. V lost 5 bases, J lost 3 bases, and 12 bases lay in between. Germline V gene data show CDR1 as SGDLS and CDR2 as YYNGEE. CDR3 coding DNA: TGTGCCAGCAGACTTCCTAGAAACTACAATGAGCAGTTCTTC. Protein sequence: CASRLPRNYNEQFF. Complete variable domain (other parts from reference TRBV9 and TRBJ2-1): DSGVTQTPKHLITATGQRVTLRCSPRSGDLSVYWYQQSLDQGLQFLIQYYNGEERAKGNILERFSAQQFPDLHSELNLSSLELGDSALYFCASRLPRNYNEQFFGPGTRLTVL.

The genes are TRBV15 and TRBJ2-2, with 9 positions matching TRBD1. Germline-derived CDR1 and CDR2 are LNHNV and YYDKDF (reference sequence). V lost 1 base to trimming and J lost 5 bases; unmatched junction nucleotides: 5. This CDR3 region has 16 residues. The DNA of the CDR3 is TGTGCCACCAGCAGAGGGAGGACAGGGGAGACCGGGGAGCTGTTTTTT. This encodes CATSRGRTGETGELFF.

This sequence joins TRBV4-3 and TRBJ2-3, with 8 bases fitting TRBD2. CDR1 and CDR2 from the germline V gene are LGHNA and YSLEER. With 1 base clipped from V and 4 bases from J, the junction kept 10 bases outside the gene matches. The CDR3 has 17 amino acids. CDR3 sequence reads: CASSQGLTSGSADTQYF. CDR3 in DNA: TGCGCCAGCAGCCAAGGGCTAACCAGCGGGAGTGCAGATACGCAGTATTTT.

The chain combines TRBV10-3 with TRBJ1-5, with 7 bases lining up with TRBD1. Germline V gene sequence: CDR1 ENHRY, CDR2 SYGVKD. J was trimmed by 3 bases and V by 3 bases; bases with no gene match: 11. The CDR3 covers 17 residues. As DNA, the CDR3 is TGTGCCATCAGTGAAAACCGGGACAGCTACTACAATCAGCCCCAGCATTTT. Protein: CAISENRDSYYNQPQHF.

The chain is built from TRBV7-8 and TRBJ1-2; 7 bases are a match to TRBD1. The CDR3 has 15 residues. Germline assignment: CDR1 SGHVS and CDR2 FQNEAQ. Unmatched junction bases numbered 8, after V lost 5 bases and J lost 2 bases. In DNA form, the CDR3 reads TGTGCCAGCAGCCCACAGGGGCCGGGAAACTATGGCTACACCTTC. Its protein is CASSPQGPGNYGYTF. The whole variable domain, remainder taken from reference TRBV7-8 and TRBJ1-2, is GAGVSQSPRYKVAKRGQDVALRCDPISGHVSLFWYQQALGQGPEFLTYFQNEAQLDKSGLPSDRFFAERPEGSVSTLKIQRTQQEDSAVYLCASSPQGPGNYGYTFGSGTRLTVV.

This chain links TRBV10-3 with TRBJ2-5, with D possibly TRBD2 on 7 matching bases. The CDR3 totals 16 residues. V shed 7 bases and J shed 5 bases, with 23 bases lying between them. Germline CDR1 is ENHRY and CDR2 is SYGVKD. CDR3 amino acids: CAIKGGGVGGAETQYF. CDR3 sequence (DNA): TGTGCCATCAAAGGGGGAGGGGTAGGTGGCGCGGAGACCCAGTACTTC.

The chain is built from TRBV4-2 and TRBJ2-7; D perhaps matches TRBD1 (5 bases). Trimming took off 0 bases at V and 0 bases at J, with 9 bases between the two ends. The length of the CDR3 is 15 residues. Germline V gene sequence: CDR1 LGHNA, CDR2 YNFKEQ. Here the CDR3 reads CASSQDRTFSYEQYF. CDR3 DNA sequence: TGTGCCAGCAGCCAAGATAGGACATTCTCCTACGAGCAGTACTTC.

This chain joins TRBV5-1 and TRBJ2-7; tentative D call: TRBD1 (5 bases). The V and J ends lost 1 base and 3 bases respectively, with 11 bases between them. The CDR3 loop spans 14 amino acids. Germline CDR1 SGHRS, CDR2 YFSETQ. This CDR3 is CASSLRGGNYEQYF. The CDR3 DNA reads as TGCGCCAGCAGCTTGAGGGGTGGCAACTACGAGCAGTACTTC.

This clone was detected once. The V call is TRBV7-3, the J call TRBJ1-1; 11 nucleotides agree with TRBD1. This CDR3 comprises 16 residues. CDR1 is SGHTA and CDR2 is FQGTGA in the germline V gene. The V segment lost 1 base and the J segment 6 bases; nucleotides outside the gene matches: 7. In DNA, the CDR3 is TGTGCCAGCAGCTTAAAAGGGGACAGGGGGGTCGCTGAAGCTTTCTTT. Encoded protein: CASSLKGDRGVAEAFF.

V is TRBV7-8 and J is TRBJ2-3; possibly TRBD2 for D (6 bases). The V end lost 1 base, the J end lost 0 bases, and 26 bases lay between the germline ends. CDR3 length equals 21 residues. Germline V gene sequence: CDR1 SGHVS, CDR2 FQNEAQ. Here the CDR3 DNA reads TGTGCCAGCAGCTTAGATCGGACTACCGTACTGGGGGTATCTAGCACAGATACGCAGTATTTT. This encodes CASSLDRTTVLGVSSTDTQYF.

This clone was counted once. V and J are TRBV29-1 and TRBJ2-7; 11 bases map to TRBD2. V trimming: 1 base; J trimming: 6 bases; junction bases outside the gene matches: 8. The CDR3 contains 15 residues. Germline lookup yields CDR1 SQVTM and CDR2 ANQGSEA. The CDR3 protein is CSVEVGLAGGGEQYF. CDR3 DNA: TGCAGCGTTGAAGTGGGCCTAGCGGGAGGTGGCGAGCAGTACTTC.

As concerns this clone: The junction and the germline gene differ at one end; a read error may be behind it. The CDR3 sequence is CAIARWDF. The CDR3 coding sequence is TGTGCCATTGCCAGGTGGGACTTC. This chain connects TRBV19 to TRBJ2-4; no definite D call. The CDR3 runs to 8 residues. In germline, CDR1 is LNHDA, CDR2 SQIVND (reference sequence).

The chain is built from TRBV5-1 and TRBJ2-2, with D maybe TRBD1 (5 bases). Germline V lookup: CDR1 SGHRS, CDR2 YFSETQ. V was shortened by 6 bases and J by 5 bases, with 17 bases between the two germline ends. The CDR3 spans 15 residues. The DNA for the CDR3 is TGCGCCAGCACCAAAGGGCCAGGGCAAACCGGGGAGCTGTTTTTT. Translated, it gives CASTKGPGQTGELFF.

The chain combines TRBV7-9 with TRBJ2-7, with D unresolved. Germline V lookup: CDR1 SEHNR, CDR2 FQNEAQ (reference sequence). The CDR3 is 14 amino acids. Trimming pared 3 bases from V and 0 bases from J, leaving 9 bases between. DNA of the CDR3: TGTGCCAGCAGCTTCAAGGCTAGCTCCTACGAGCAGTACTTC. It yields the protein CASSFKASSYEQYF.

This sequence joins TRBV4-1 and TRBJ1-1; possible D gene TRBD1, 5 bases. Between the trimmed V and J ends, which lost 3 bases and 8 bases, there was a span of 19 bases. From germline, CDR1 is MGHRA and CDR2 YSYEKL. The CDR3 is 15 residues long. CDR3 in DNA: TGCGCCAGCAGCCATGAGACAGAAACCTACTTCGAAGCTTTCTTT. It codes for CASSHETETYFEAFF.

In its sample, this clone was seen once. This chain uses TRBV6-5 with TRBJ1-5, with TRBD1 identical over 7 bases. The CDR3 runs 15 residues. From germline, CDR1 is MNHEY and CDR2 SVGAGI. The V segment lost 5 bases and the J segment 7 bases; nucleotides outside the gene matches: 11. CDR3 nucleotide sequence: TGTGCCAGCAGTCGCCGATCAACAGGGGACCAGCCCCAGCATTTT. Amino acids: CASSRRSTGDQPQHF.

The rearrangement links TRBV2 to TRBJ1-4; D gene ambiguous. V was cut by 3 bases and J by 1 base, with 6 bases left in between. CDR1 and CDR2 from the germline V gene are SNHLY and FYNNEI. The CDR3 has 14 residues. CDR3 in DNA: TGTGCCAGCAGTGACCGTTTAACTAATGAAAAACTGTTTTTT. It is translated as CASSDRLTNEKLFF.

This sequence joins TRBV5-1 and TRBJ2-7; D unclear. This CDR3 has 16 amino acids. Trimming pared 7 bases from V and 2 bases from J, leaving 22 bases between. Germline V lookup: CDR1 SGHRS, CDR2 YFSETQ. In DNA form, the CDR3 reads TGCGCCAGCGCCCCTGTACTTGAGCAGAGGACCTACGAGCAGTACTTC. As protein: CASAPVLEQRTYEQYF.